This T cell receptor (beta chain) was observed in a study of cytomegalovirus exposure and HLA in healthy donors (dated by TCRdb to 2016 to 2017). Background for the entire study: According to an earlier analysis of 587 of the donors, some 180 million T cells yielded 117 million unique TCR beta sequences and about 300 Gb of sequence data. Typing coverage varied by locus: roughly 629-630 donors for A, B, C, DRB1 and DQB1; roughly 560 for DQA1; about 590 for DPA1; around 490 for DPB1. The study profiled the T cell repertoires of hundreds of subjects by immunosequencing and related them to cytomegalovirus serostatus. All discovery cohort repertoires had been generated on a single sequencing platform. HLA typing included class I and class II loci at four-digit resolution. Among about 360 genotyped donors of the cohort, an average of around 240,000 unique TCR beta nucleotide sequences were sequenced per donor, around 20% of them non-productive. An earlier analysis of around 640 of the donors used high-throughput TCR beta sequencing to judge whether each TCR beta V gene segment behaved as functional or pseudogenic. A separate validation cohort of roughly 110 different subjects was used in addition to the approximately 610-subject first cohort. Donor age, sex, ethnicity and CMV serostatus were compiled together with the repertoire data. The aim of the study was to test whether cataloging public T cell receptors could identify signatures of past pathogen exposure. In a later analysis, previously published TCR beta repertoires from about 640 donors were re-analyzed and high-resolution HLA genotyping was added so that TCR occurrence patterns could be studied. In the later analysis, no new phenotypic data were used to find candidate immune exposures; instead, reliance was placed on TCR beta sequences and their occurrence across donors. A later genetic analysis used genome-wide SNP genotypes for about 60% of the roughly 700 donors, treating that subset as a discovery cohort. High-throughput TCR immunosequencing, statistical association of individual TCRs with disease status, and machine learning were combined to predict cytomegalovirus infection status. About 310 gigabases of sequencing data and 70 million to 100 million unique TCR sequences were included in an early release covering under 650 HLA-typed donors. A few DR-DQ haplotypes were treated as single units for association and clustering because of strong linkage in the cohort. Among the roughly 410 genotyped donors, approximately 81% belonged to the genetic ancestry cluster associated with self-reported Caucasian donors. Overall study outcomes, separate from this receptor: The classifier was reported to diagnose cytomegalovirus status with high specificity and sensitivity in both the original cohort and the validation cohort. In a later analysis, most CMV-associated TCR beta chains were found to appear HLA-restricted, with HLA associations seemingly driven largely by CMV exposure. A further reported finding was that TCR beta sequences accurately predicted the HLA-A and HLA-B alleles for most subjects in the first cohort. An association between a missense DCLRE1C variant and V-gene and J-gene trimming of TCR beta chains was found in a later genetic analysis and replicated in an independent cohort. In a later analysis, HLA-associated TCR beta chains showed more clonal expansion and lower generation probabilities than non-associated chains that were equally common. A cluster of highly shared sequence variants was judged likely to be a technical artifact of the sequencing pipeline. Strong co-occurrence of HLA alleles, especially DR and DQ, made assigning TCR associations to individual alleles difficult. While some public TCRs were present in many individuals, most TCR sequences turned up only very rarely across donors. In vitro tests confirmed that three of the cytomegalovirus-associated TCR beta chains recognize cytomegalovirus antigens. Correlated functional status among segregating V segments might reflect linkage disequilibrium, but an unknown experimental factor could not be ruled out. A later genetic analysis reported fewer N-insertions in productive TCRs among donors in an Asian-associated ancestry cluster than the approximately 670-donor mean. In this cohort, only TCR beta chains were sequenced, and detectable features were limited by the absence of alpha or paired-chain data. In a later analysis, TCR association rates were found to vary across HLA loci, with the most associated TCRs seen for DRB1 alleles and the fewest for HLA-C alleles. The 87-base-pair reads could not distinguish some IMGT-functional V segments, including TRBV6-2 and TRBV6-3, so those segments were excluded. HLA typing was unavailable for some donors at each locus, so association tests used only the typed subset. A later analysis reported that several top co-occurrence clusters appeared linked to parvovirus B19, influenza, CMV and Epstein-Barr virus. About 15 rarely observed V segments, including chromosome 9 orphons, were excluded from the earlier analysis of several hundred of the donors because counts were too low. Roughly uniform sequencing depth across donors was assumed in presence/absence analyses, although this assumption may not hold. CMV serostatus was the only immune exposure information available for the cohort. The study gave a list of about 160 TCR beta chains associated with cytomegalovirus. Specific HLA alleles were associated with 15,000 to 20,000 TCR beta sequences at a false discovery rate of 0.05 in a later analysis. According to the authors, the approach could potentially be generalized to other disease states and immunological phenotypes. Broadly in line with IMGT annotations, most TCR beta V segments showed up in productive rearrangements about 87% or about 30% of the time in an earlier analysis of 450 to 600 of the donors.

The cohort consisted of 666 healthy bone marrow donors. At the time of sampling, all cohort members were nominally healthy, though unrecorded immune exposures were likely present. The donor was CMV seronegative and belonged to the group of 380 or so seronegative cohort members. Every donor gave a peripheral blood sample, and the peripheral blood mononuclear cells from that sample were used for TCR beta sequencing. The Qiagen DNeasy Blood Extraction Kit was used to extract genomic DNA from the blood cell samples. Deletion took 1 base off V and 5 bases off J, with a span of 15 bases between the germline ends. CDR1 is given as SGHAT and CDR2 as FQNNGV, both from the germline V gene. The CDR3 spans 16 residues, from the cysteine through the phenylalanine. Only CDR3 DNA remains: 48 bases, in frame from the first base. For this clone: Its recognized antigen is unknown. Per-base qualities were not stored, and no clone one base away is much larger.

The library was obtained by the immunoSEQ multiplex PCR assay. The multiplex PCR relied on a mix of 60 forward primers for TCR Vbeta segments and 13 reverse primers for TCR Jbeta segments. Amplification of the CDR3 region of rearranged TCR beta genes was performed with a multiplex PCR assay on genomic DNA. On the Illumina HiSeq System, the amplified TCR beta libraries were sequenced as 87-base-pair reads. Turning to the authors' computational methods: A later analysis counted some 80 million unique TCR beta chains across the 666 repertoires, and roughly 10 million of these chains were shared by at least two donors. Raw reads were error-corrected and collapsed into unique sequences by a nearest-neighbor algorithm in which closely related sequences were merged to remove PCR and sequencing errors. CDR3 sequences were aligned to IMGT reference sequences to assign V, D and J gene segments. For a sequence to be retained, at least a six-nucleotide match to both a V gene segment and a J gene segment was required. A rearrangement counted as productive if the CDR3 had no stop codons and remained in frame with V and J, and every other rearrangement counted as non-productive. CDR3 was defined according to IMGT convention as the region running from the second conserved V-encoded cysteine to the conserved J-encoded phenylalanine. The earlier analysis of about 640 of the donors excluded any sequence lacking an unambiguous match to a single V gene segment. An earlier analysis of several hundred of the donors called V segments functional above 56.7% productive rearrangements and segregating when the between-donor standard deviation exceeded 5%. A statistical classification framework was built for diagnosing cytomegalovirus status from the catalog of TCR beta chain sequences. A later analysis assigned V and J genes by comparing TCR nucleotide sequences with IMGT/GENE-DB human TR gene sequences. A later analysis assigned CDR3 sequences and most-parsimonious VDJ recombination scenarios with the TCRdist pipeline. In a later analysis, each TCR beta chain was defined by its CDR3 amino acid sequence together with its V-gene family, and reads lacking a unique V-gene family were excluded. To address suspected cross-contamination and a sequencing artifact, a later analysis removed approximately 590 highly shared, low-generation-probability nucleotide sequences. A later analysis calculated a clonal expansion index for each public chain from normalized within-repertoire ranks of inferred template counts. In a later analysis, generation probabilities were computed using a VDJ recombination model fitted to out-of-frame rearrangements, and the results were checked against IGoR. Hypergeometric tests were used in a later analysis to score TCR-TCR, TCR-HLA and TCR-CMV co-occurrence, with a repertoire-size bias correction applied to the TCR pairs. In a later analysis, false discovery rates were estimated by permuting HLA or CMV assignments 20 times. A later analysis grouped co-occurring TCRs with DBSCAN, adding TCRdist sequence similarity when clustering within HLA-allele-positive subsets. For co-occurrence clustering, repertoires with fewer than 30,000 or more than 120,000 public chains were excluded, along with five or six repertoires with anomalous nucleotide sharing. TCRdb's version of the immuneACCESS table is confined to in-frame rearrangements and falls short of the full clone set. An unresolved V gene accounts for under half of the shortfall where checked; the remainder is of unknown origin. V and J calls and clone size come straight from that table; D and trimming were deduced from the DNA. The sample records approximately 270,000 clones, 80% of which are singletons. 0.3% to 0.35% of the sample goes to the ten largest clones.

This sequence uses TRBV11-2 and TRBJ2-1, and perhaps TRBD1 as D gene, on 5 matching bases. Sequenced input: PBMCs. The receptor was derived from a girl aged 2-9 years in good health and CMV-seronegative. The DNA is TGTGCCAGCAGCTTAGGGGGCGCTAGGACACACAATGAGCAGTTCTTC. It translates as CASSLGGARTHNEQFF.